This T cell receptor beta chain was profiled in a study of blood T cell repertoires in COVID-19. The assay was immunoSEQ multiplex PCR, and TCRdb's table has in-frame clones only and misses some. The top ten clones hold about 3% of a sample with hundreds of thousands of clones, more than 80% of them seen once. V dropped 6 bases and J dropped 5; count of bases not matched to a gene: 7. Germline assignment: CDR1 MNHEY and CDR2 SVGAGI. This CDR3 contains 14 residues. During active infection, Seattle patients enrolled and were then monitored through disease. The sequence derives from a woman in her 30s with COVID-19, enrolled during active disease. Sequenced sample: peripheral blood. The chain is built from TRBV6-5 and TRBJ1-1; 9 nucleotides match TRBD1. The CDR3 here is CASRGRQGETEAFF. DNA for the CDR3: TGTGCCAGCAGAGGGAGACAGGGGGAGACTGAAGCTTTCTTT.